This T cell receptor (beta chain) derives from a study of blood T cell repertoires in COVID-19. Clones were sequenced by immunoSEQ multiplex PCR, and TCRdb holds only the in-frame ones, with some missing. The sample records about 49,000 clones, roughly 70% being singletons. The TCR was taken from a woman in her sixties or seventies with acute or convalescent COVID-19. The sample comprised peripheral blood.

CDR3 in amino acids: CASSQFGRVVSPLHF. DNA of the CDR3: TGCGCCAGCAGCCAATTCGGCAGGGTAGTTTCACCCCTCCACTTT. The V call is TRBV4-1, the J call TRBJ1-6; tentative D call: TRBD1 (5 bases). The CDR3 runs to 15 residues. Germline V lookup: CDR1 MGHRA, CDR2 YSYEKL. V was trimmed by 2 bases and J by 9 bases, leaving 14 bases between them.